Presented here are 7 T cell receptor beta chains from one specimen sequenced in a study of shared clonotypes between healthy human individuals. Sequencing was performed with immunoSEQ multiplex PCR; in TCRdb, only in-frame clones are kept and a portion is missing. The table records around 1,000,000 clones, around three quarters of them present only once. Sequencing used memory CD4+ T cells from PBMCs. Noted subset: CD45RA-negative fraction. All receptors come from a man in his late teens or twenties in good health. Some clones in this sample may be carry-over from other donors' samples.

The V gene is TRBV28, the J gene TRBJ2-3; a weak D match, TRBD1 (6 bases). CDR1 and CDR2 (germline): MDHEN, SYDVKM. This CDR3 comprises 14 residues. With 8 bases removed from V and 0 bases from J, the gap between germline ends came to 12 bases. CDR3 protein: CASLKGGSTDTQYF. The CDR3 nucleotides read TGTGCCAGCTTGAAAGGGGGTAGCACAGATACGCAGTATTTT.

The table lists this clone with a count of one. This chain links TRBV29-1 with TRBJ2-4; D possibly matches TRBD1 or TRBD2 (5 bases each). The CDR3 length is 16 residues. Trimming shortened V by 6 bases and J by 0 bases, and 18 bases separated the two germline ends. The germline V gene encodes CDR1 SQVTM and CDR2 ANQGSEA. The DNA of the CDR3 is TGCAGCGTAGGTGAGGGACCCGCACTAGCCAAAAACATTCAGTACTTC. It codes for CSVGEGPALAKNIQYF.

The chain employs TRBV2 and TRBJ1-1; D not certain. CDR3 length equals 16 residues. The V end was cut by 4 bases, the J end by 3 bases, with 18 bases between. The germline CDR1 and CDR2 sequences are SNHLY and FYNNEI. As DNA, the CDR3 is TGTGCCAGCAGTGCATCCAGGTCCCGTGGTTACACTGAAGCTTTCTTT. Its protein product is CASSASRSRGYTEAFF.

The V gene is TRBV5-1, the J gene TRBJ1-2; 11 bases are shared with TRBD1. Germline CDR1 reads SGHRS; CDR2 reads YFSETQ. V shed 4 bases and J 4 bases; nucleotides not matched to a gene: 9. CDR3 length: 16 amino acids. The CDR3 protein is CASSRTGGGSGYGYTF. Written as DNA, the CDR3 is TGCGCCAGCAGCAGGACAGGGGGCGGGTCGGGCTATGGCTACACCTTC.

The gene calls are TRBV28 and TRBJ2-1; 12 bases are a match to TRBD2. CDR3 length: 16 residues. V gave up 2 bases and J gave up 10 bases; unmatched junction bases: 9. Germline V gene data show CDR1 as MDHEN and CDR2 as SYDVKM. DNA for the CDR3: TGTGCCAGCAGTTTAGCGTCTAGCGGGAGGGCCAAAGAGCAGTTCTTC. Protein: CASSLASSGRAKEQFF.

This clone was recorded a few times. The J gene is TRBJ2-2, the V gene TRBV9, with unresolved D. Trimming took 0 bases from V and 3 from J, leaving 6 bases between them. Germline-derived CDR1 and CDR2 are SGDLS and YYNGEE. This CDR3 contains 14 residues. The CDR3 protein is CASSVDGYTGELFF. As DNA, the CDR3 is TGTGCCAGCAGCGTAGATGGCTACACCGGGGAGCTGTTTTTT.

The CDR3 DNA follows: TGCGCCAGCAGCTTTTCATTGACAGGGGCCAGCTCTGGGGCCAACGTCCTGACTTTC. It yields the protein CASSFSLTGASSGANVLTF. V gene TRBV5-1 combines with J gene TRBJ2-6, with 8 positions matching TRBD1. Germline CDR1 reads SGHRS; CDR2 reads YFSETQ. The CDR3 is 19 amino acids. The J segment lost 0 bases and the V segment lost 2 bases, leaving 10 bases of the junction unmatched. Using reference TRBV5-1 and TRBJ2-6 for the parts outside the CDR3, the full variable domain is KAGVTQTPRYLIKTRGQQVTLSCSPISGHRSVSWYQQTPGQGLQFLFEYFSETQRNKGNFPGRFSGRQFSNSRSEMNVSTLELGDSALYLCASSFSLTGASSGANVLTFGAGSRLTVL.